Listed below are T cell receptor beta chains from one sample, sequenced in a study of T cells after yellow fever vaccination. A single record per CDR3 protein comes from TCRdb applying MiXCR to the 5' RACE reads. This sample carries approximately 610,000 distinct CDR3 sequences, about a sixth of them seen once, and the ten largest clones take 17%. The sequencing here drew on PBMCs, taken less than 6 days after the first yellow fever vaccination. These receptors were taken from a man between 18 and 29 years old who received the YFV17D yellow fever vaccine. Each CDR3 is given with its conserved first and last residue. The D gene is left open where the match is weak. A clone size is listed for some rows: how often the clone was seen (once, few, many), or a class if it is expanded.

J | V | D | size | CDR3 | DNA
TRBJ2-1 | TRBV7-2 | - | many | CASSQPGLAYNEQFF | TGTGCCAGCAGTCAACCAGGGTTGGCCTACAATGAGCAGTTCTTC
TRBJ2-6 | TRBV12-3/TRBV12-4 | - | - | CASISGRGHSGANVLTF | TGTGCCAGCATCTCCGGGAGGGGGCACTCTGGGGCCAACGTCCTGACTTTC
TRBJ1-2 | TRBV20-1 | - | - | CSARNNYGYTF | TGCAGTGCCCGGAATAACTATGGCTACACCTTC
TRBJ2-3 | TRBV7-2 | - | few | CASSLEGRPTDTQYF | TGTGCCAGCAGCTTAGAGGGGCGACCCACAGATACGCAGTATTTT
TRBJ1-2 | TRBV12-3/TRBV12-4 | TRBD1 | - | CASSFTHRGNYGYTF | TGTGCCAGCAGTTTTACACACAGGGGGAACTATGGCTACACCTTC
TRBJ1-2 | TRBV18 | TRBD1 | - | CASSSTGDSGYTF | TGTGCCAGCTCGTCTACAGGGGACTCTGGCTACACCTTC
TRBJ2-3 | TRBV30 | - | few | CASPGDPSTDTQYF | TGTGCCTCCCCGGGTGACCCTAGCACAGATACGCAGTATTTT
TRBJ2-7 | TRBV5-5 | - | - | CASSLPRGDYEQYF | TGTGCCAGCAGCTTGCCCAGGGGGGACTACGAGCAGTACTTC
TRBJ1-1 | TRBV6-2/TRBV6-3 | TRBD1 | - | CASSPGTVWPTEAFF | TGTGCCAGCAGTCCCGGGACAGTGTGGCCCACTGAAGCTTTCTTT
TRBJ2-2 | TRBV27 | TRBD2 | - | CASSLYPSGGRNTGELFF | TGTGCCAGCAGTTTATATCCTAGCGGGGGAAGGAACACCGGGGAGCTGTTTTTT
TRBJ2-3 | TRBV5-1 | TRBD2 | many | CASSLGLAAWDTQYF | TGCGCCAGCAGCTTGGGACTAGCGGCTTGGGATACGCAGTATTTT
TRBJ2-5 | TRBV4-1 | TRBD2 | few | CASSQGGLAGAASETQYF | TGCGCCAGCAGCCAAGGGGGACTAGCGGGGGCCGCAAGCGAGACCCAGTACTTC
TRBJ1-1 | TRBV7-8 | - | few | CASSLRTGRNTEAFF | TGTGCCAGCAGCTTACGTACAGGGAGAAACACTGAAGCTTTCTTT
TRBJ2-5 | TRBV2 | TRBD1 | - | CASSPISGTAEETQYF | TGTGCCAGCAGTCCCATTTCCGGGACAGCTGAAGAGACCCAGTACTTC
TRBJ1-6 | TRBV9 | - | few | CASSVDYNSPLHF | TGTGCCAGCAGCGTAGACTATAATTCACCCCTCCACTTT
TRBJ1-2 | TRBV10-3 | - | few | CAISEGWGSYGYTF | TGTGCCATCAGTGAGGGCTGGGGGTCCTATGGCTACACCTTC
TRBJ1-4 | TRBV20-1 | - | few | CSASHPETNEKLFF | TGCAGTGCTAGTCACCCGGAGACTAATGAAAAACTGTTTTTT
TRBJ1-5 | TRBV20-1 | - | - | CSARGVRAQHF | TGCAGTGCTAGAGGCGTTAGGGCCCAGCATTTT
TRBJ2-5 | TRBV7-3 | - | - | CASSFGTRGETQYF | TGTGCCAGCAGCTTCGGAACCAGGGGTGAGACCCAGTACTTC
TRBJ2-7 | TRBV9 | - | - | CASSVAGGSGFWEQYF | TGTGCCAGCAGCGTAGCTGGGGGCAGCGGATTTTGGGAGCAGTACTTC
TRBJ1-5 | TRBV6-5 | - | few | CASSYPESNQPQHF | TGTGCCAGCAGTTACCCTGAGAGCAATCAGCCCCAGCATTTT
TRBJ2-5 | TRBV7-2 | - | few | CASTEARGLAAETQYF | TGTGCCAGCACCGAGGCTAGGGGGCTAGCGGCTGAGACCCAGTACTTC
TRBJ1-5 | TRBV7-9 | - | - | CASSFTANHNQPQHF | TGTGCCAGCAGCTTTACCGCGAACCACAATCAGCCCCAGCATTTT
TRBJ1-2 | TRBV6-2/TRBV6-3 | - | - | CASSYSTELRGYTF | TGTGCCAGCAGTTACTCGACGGAACTACGAGGCTACACCTTC
TRBJ2-7 | TRBV3-1 | TRBD1 | - | CASSQGNRGYEQYF | TGTGCCAGCAGCCAAGGAAACAGGGGCTACGAGCAGTACTTC
TRBJ1-3 | TRBV12-3/TRBV12-4 | - | many | CASRIQVNSGNTIYF | TGTGCCAGCAGAATACAAGTTAACTCTGGAAACACCATATATTTT
TRBJ2-3 | TRBV7-9 | - | - | CASSPWDTDTQYF | TGTGCCAGCAGCCCCTGGGACACAGATACGCAGTATTTT
TRBJ1-4 | TRBV29-1 | - | few | CSVQGLNEKLFF | TGCAGCGTACAGGGCCTTAATGAAAAACTGTTTTTT
TRBJ2-1 | TRBV5-1 | TRBD2 | - | CASSRLAGASYNEQFF | TGCGCCAGCTCGAGACTAGCGGGGGCATCCTACAATGAGCAGTTCTTC
TRBJ1-1 | TRBV4-3 | TRBD1 | few | CASSEDRDNTEAFF | TGCGCCAGCAGCGAAGACAGGGACAACACTGAAGCTTTCTTT
TRBJ2-5 | TRBV11-1 | - | - | CASSSEIQETQYF | TGTGCCAGCAGCTCCGAAATCCAAGAGACCCAGTACTTC
TRBJ2-3 | TRBV6-2/TRBV6-3 | - | - | CASSKENTYSGTQYF | TGTGCCAGCAGCAAAGAGAATACCTATAGCGGCACGCAGTATTTT
TRBJ1-1 | TRBV20-1 | - | - | CSAPPTGIETEAFF | TGCAGTGCACCACCCACAGGGATAGAGACTGAAGCTTTCTTT
TRBJ1-1 | TRBV30 | - | few | CAWSVLWGKTTEAFF | TGTGCCTGGAGTGTTCTCTGGGGGAAAACCACTGAAGCTTTCTTT
TRBJ2-1 | TRBV10-3 | TRBD1 | few | CAISGRTGGAYNEQFF | TGTGCCATCAGTGGTAGGACAGGGGGCGCCTACAATGAGCAGTTCTTC
TRBJ2-1 | TRBV19 | - | few | CASSAYGPFSTSYNEQFF | TGTGCCAGTAGCGCATATGGCCCTTTTTCCACCTCCTACAATGAGCAGTTCTTC
TRBJ2-2 | TRBV7-9 | - | few | CASTFYPQRGAAGELFF | TGTGCCAGCACCTTCTACCCACAGAGGGGGGCAGCCGGGGAGCTGTTTTTT
TRBJ2-3 | TRBV11-2 | TRBD2 | - | CASSRNRWTSGVDTQYF | TGTGCCAGCAGCCGAAACAGATGGACTAGCGGGGTGGATACGCAGTATTTT
TRBJ2-2 | TRBV4-2 | - | few | CASSQQAPNTGELFF | TGTGCCAGCAGCCAACAAGCCCCAAACACCGGGGAGCTGTTTTTT
TRBJ2-3 | TRBV7-3 | - | - | CASSLGAGVDTDTQYF | TGTGCCAGCAGCTTAGGGGCTGGGGTTGACACAGATACGCAGTATTTT
TRBJ2-3 | TRBV5-1 | TRBD2 | few | CASKHRSGGANTDTQYF | TGCGCCAGCAAACATAGGTCGGGGGGAGCCAACACAGATACGCAGTATTTT
TRBJ1-1 | TRBV6-1 | - | - | CASSPLPGTRGNTEAFF | TGTGCCAGCAGTCCTCTGCCAGGGACGCGGGGGAACACTGAAGCTTTCTTT
TRBJ2-5 | TRBV12-3/TRBV12-4 | - | - | CASTKGGGAFRETQYF | TGTGCCAGCACCAAGGGAGGGGGCGCATTCCGAGAGACCCAGTACTTC
TRBJ2-1 | TRBV4-3 | - | - | CASSHRTTEEQFF | TGCGCCAGCAGCCACCGCACCACGGAAGAGCAGTTCTTC
TRBJ1-2 | TRBV27 | - | - | CASSPFGIYGYTF | TGTGCCAGCAGCCCCTTTGGAATCTATGGCTACACCTTC
TRBJ2-2 | TRBV5-4 | TRBD2 | - | CASSLVPAGGLSGELFF | TGTGCCAGCAGCTTGGTACCGGCGGGGGGGCTTTCCGGGGAGCTGTTTTTT
TRBJ2-5 | TRBV7-9 | TRBD1 | few | CASSTLRDRGWETQYF | TGTGCCAGCAGCACCCTGCGGGACAGGGGTTGGGAGACCCAGTACTTC
TRBJ2-2 | TRBV3-1 | - | few | CASSQETLGFRDTGELFF | TGTGCCAGCAGCCAAGAAACCCTTGGGTTCCGAGACACCGGGGAGCTGTTTTTT
TRBJ2-1 | TRBV7-2 | - | - | CASSLEPGYEQFF | TGTGCCAGCAGCTTAGAACCGGGGTATGAGCAGTTCTTC
TRBJ2-5 | TRBV20-1 | TRBD1 | - | CSATPRQGDQETQYF | TGCAGTGCTACCCCCAGACAGGGTGATCAAGAGACCCAGTACTTC
TRBJ2-3 | TRBV12-3/TRBV12-4 | TRBD2 | many | CASSLRLAGVTDTQYF | TGTGCCAGCAGCCTCAGACTAGCGGGGGTCACAGATACGCAGTATTTT